This T cell receptor beta chain comes out of a study of T cells in Graves' hyperthyroidism and ophthalmopathy. Amplification of TCR beta CDR3 regions used RNA as the template. A set of HTBI primers served as the primers for a first-round RT-PCR of the TCR CDR3. TCRdb called the multiplex PCR reads again in MiXCR, with one record for every CDR3 protein. This sample yields about 640,000 distinct CDR3 sequences, of which around 21% are seen a single time; 30% to 40% belongs to the top ten. The CDR3 sequence is 16 residues long. From germline, CDR1 is MNHNS and CDR2 SASEGT. Trimming stripped 3 bases from V and 0 bases from J, with 14 bases between. The study left out patients who had uncontrolled infection, other autoimmune disease, pregnancy or lactation. Fresh peripheral blood, approximately 10 ml, yielded the PBMCs. Study results and caveats: Ophthalmopathy was told apart from stable hyperthyroidism by a 13 V-J model.

As to this clonotype: Its target is unknown.

Sequencing input: blood. The source of this sequence is a man aged 25 to 40 with Graves' ophthalmopathy. The rearrangement uses TRBV6-1 and TRBJ1-1; unclear D gene. The CDR3: CASSDPDLTMNTEAFF. The CDR3 DNA reads as TGTGCCAGCAGTGATCCGGACCTGACGATGAACACTGAAGCTTTCTTT.